This T cell receptor beta chain was recovered during a study of cytomegalovirus exposure and HLA in healthy donors. Findings of the study overall: When analyzed later, a missense DCLRE1C variant was found to be linked to TCR beta V- and J-gene trimming.

Primers included in the PCR were 60 Vbeta and 13 Jbeta primers. Profiling relied on immunoSEQ multiplex PCR, and the TCRdb table lists in-frame clones only, not all of them. The top ten hold more than 2.5% of the sample, which has about 160,000 clones, approximately 72% seen once. To note about this clone: Its antigen is unidentified.

V dropped 4 bases and J dropped 4 bases, with 13 bases sitting between them. The CDR3 sequence is 14 residues long. Germline CDR1 is MNHEY and CDR2 is SMNVEV (reference sequence). This receptor was taken from a female donor in good health and CMV-seronegative. The sequencing sample was made of PBMCs. The chain employs TRBV27 and TRBJ1-2; D is perhaps TRBD1 (6 bases). CDR3: CASSSGRQVYGYTF. The CDR3 bases are TGTGCCAGCAGTTCGGGGAGACAGGTCTATGGCTACACCTTC.